This T cell receptor beta chain stems from a study of vaccination effects on CD4 cells after COVID-19 (dated by TCRdb to about 2022). A note on the overall study: Across the study, the median time from the second dose to post-vaccine sampling was 72 days (range 14 to 241). The study compared SARS-CoV-2 spike-specific CD4+ TCR repertoires before and after mRNA vaccination in COVID-19 convalescent patients and infection-naive vaccine recipients. A total of some eleven COVID-19 convalescent patients and a handful of SARS-CoV-2-naive healthy vaccine recipients were included in the full study. Cultures from other donors in the study were sequenced using the Oncomine TCR Beta short-read assay on an Illumina iSeq 100.

To identify antigen-specific CD4+ T cell clonotypes by their expansion, the ViraFEST assay first stimulated PBMC with viral peptide pools and then applied TCR sequencing. After approximately eleven days of culture, CD4+ T cells were isolated with the EasySep CD4+ T cell isolation kit. Two doses of either the BNT162b2 or the mRNA-1273 mRNA SARS-CoV-2 vaccine were administered to participants. Healthy vaccine recipients had no prior SARS-CoV-2 infection, confirmed by negative nucleocapsid antibodies before and after vaccination. Roughly 2 million PBMC per well were cultured in IMDM with around 5% human AB serum, 10 IU/ml IL-2 and gentamicin, plus 10 ug/ml peptides. Half of the culture medium was replaced with fresh IL-2-containing medium on days 3 and 7. Each peptide stimulation condition was cultured in triplicate wells unless otherwise noted. Using Ficoll-Paque Plus gradient centrifugation, PBMC were separated from whole blood and then either used fresh or cryopreserved at -140C. The spike proteins of SARS-CoV-2 and of the common cold coronaviruses HCoV-NL63, HCoV-OC43 and HCoV-229E were spanned by overlapping peptide pools. The QIAamp micro DNA kit was used to extract genomic DNA from the cultured CD4+ T cells.

Points the paper makes about the study in general: Only a small number of convalescent patients were included, and no early post-infection timepoints were available, which limited the study. Among healthy vaccine recipients, nearly all vaccine-induced clones were SARS-CoV-2 mono-reactive, and only 1 of 255 was cross-reactive with common cold coronaviruses. Clones induced by infection and clones induced by vaccination both contracted markedly at late timepoints after vaccination, which fits with T cell responses waning over time.

Libraries were built with the immunoSEQ multiplex PCR assay. DNA from the cultured, isolated CD4+ T cells was subjected to TCR beta CDR3 sequencing. The paper's processing steps were these. Non-productive TCR sequences were discarded, and reads were trimmed to the CDR3 region, with only CDR3s of 7 or more amino acids retained. Antigen-specific clonotypes were identified using the MANAFEST web app by comparison of expansion in peptide wells against reference cultures. Positive clones required FDR<0.05 expansion versus reference and all other wells, odds ratio above 5, and frequency above 0.1% in two replicate wells. A clonotype was called cross-reactive if it was significantly expanded both in SARS-CoV-2 spike wells and in at least one common cold coronavirus spike condition. Using the stringdist R package, CDR3 similarity was measured by Levenshtein distance, and unrooted trees were constructed with ape in R 3.6.1. The table was pulled from immuneACCESS by TCRdb, which kept in-frame rearrangements only. Such tables lose some clones; where checked, under half of the loss comes from unresolved V genes, and the rest has no known cause. V and J calls and clone size follow that table, whereas D and trimming were derived from the DNA. In all, the sample holds around 33,000 clones, and 65% of those were seen once. The ten largest clones add up to nearly 9% of the sample.

This clone has more than one count but fewer than ten. Its specific antigen is unknown. No much larger clone exists at a distance of one base, and base qualities are not known. The germline ends are 14 bases apart after V is trimmed by 8 bases and J by 1 base. As encoded in the germline V gene (reference sequence), CDR1 is SEHNR while CDR2 is FQNEAQ. The CDR3, cysteine through phenylalanine, is 14 amino acids long. Only the CDR3 region is kept as DNA, spanning 42 bases read in frame from base 1. The sequence was obtained from a human donor who received a COVID-19 vaccine. The source material was CD4+ T cells from PBMCs cultured with SARS-CoV-2 spike peptides, sampled after COVID-19 vaccination. The sample's cell subset or site, from its label and the paper: SARS-CoV-2 spike overlapping peptide pool stimulation. In this chain, TRBV7-9 is recombined with TRBJ1-1; no D segment can be confidently identified. The DNA sequence is as follows: TGTGCCAGCTTCCATTTGAGTAAGAACACTGAAGCTTTCTTT. It is translated as CASFHLSKNTEAFF.